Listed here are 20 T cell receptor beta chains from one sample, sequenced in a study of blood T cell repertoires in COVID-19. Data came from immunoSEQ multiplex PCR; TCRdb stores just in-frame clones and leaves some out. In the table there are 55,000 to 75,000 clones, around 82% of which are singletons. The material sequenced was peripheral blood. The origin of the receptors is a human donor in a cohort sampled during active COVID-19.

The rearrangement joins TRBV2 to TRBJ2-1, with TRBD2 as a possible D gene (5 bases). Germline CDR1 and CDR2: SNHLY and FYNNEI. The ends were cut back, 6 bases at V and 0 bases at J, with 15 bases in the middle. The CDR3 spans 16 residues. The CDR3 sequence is CASRSWTASSYNEQFF. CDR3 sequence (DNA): TGTGCCAGCAGGTCTTGGACTGCCAGCTCCTACAATGAGCAGTTCTTC.

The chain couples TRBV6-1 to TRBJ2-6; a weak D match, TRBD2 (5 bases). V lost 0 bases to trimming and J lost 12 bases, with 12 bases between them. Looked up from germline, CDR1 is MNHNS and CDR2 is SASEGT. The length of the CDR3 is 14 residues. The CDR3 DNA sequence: TGTGCCAGCAGTGAAGCCTATCCGGGGAGCGTCCTGACTTTC. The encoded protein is CASSEAYPGSVLTF.

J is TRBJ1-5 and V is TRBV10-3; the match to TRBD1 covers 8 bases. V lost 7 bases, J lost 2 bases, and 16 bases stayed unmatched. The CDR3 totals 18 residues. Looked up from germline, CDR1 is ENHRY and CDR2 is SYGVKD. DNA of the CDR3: TGTGCCATCACTATTAGGACAGGGAAGATATATGGCAATCAGCCCCAGCATTTT. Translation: CAITIRTGKIYGNQPQHF.

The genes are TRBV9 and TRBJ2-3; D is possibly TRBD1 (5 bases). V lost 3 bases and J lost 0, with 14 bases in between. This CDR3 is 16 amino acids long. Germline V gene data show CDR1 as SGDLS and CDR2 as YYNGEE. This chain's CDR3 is CASSAQTGTSTDTQYF. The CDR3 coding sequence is TGTGCCAGCAGCGCCCAAACAGGAACTAGCACAGATACGCAGTATTTT.

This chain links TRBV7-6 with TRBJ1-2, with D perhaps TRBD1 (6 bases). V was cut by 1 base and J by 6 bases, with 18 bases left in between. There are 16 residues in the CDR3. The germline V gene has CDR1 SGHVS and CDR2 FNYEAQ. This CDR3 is CASSLDLPGQGNGYTF. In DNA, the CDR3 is TGTGCCAGCAGCTTAGATCTCCCCGGTCAGGGGAATGGCTACACCTTC.

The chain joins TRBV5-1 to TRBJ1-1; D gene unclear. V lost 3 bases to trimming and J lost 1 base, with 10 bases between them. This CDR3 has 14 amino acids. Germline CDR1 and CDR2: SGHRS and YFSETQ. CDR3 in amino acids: CASSSRGQNTEAFF. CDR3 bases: TGCGCCAGCAGCTCTCGAGGCCAGAACACTGAAGCTTTCTTT.

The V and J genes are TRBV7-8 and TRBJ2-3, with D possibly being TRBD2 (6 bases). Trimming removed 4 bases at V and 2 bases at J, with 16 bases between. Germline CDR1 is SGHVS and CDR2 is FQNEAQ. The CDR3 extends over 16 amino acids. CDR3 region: CASSSNERVYTDTQYF. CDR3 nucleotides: TGTGCCAGCAGCTCAAACGAGCGGGTATACACAGATACGCAGTATTTT.

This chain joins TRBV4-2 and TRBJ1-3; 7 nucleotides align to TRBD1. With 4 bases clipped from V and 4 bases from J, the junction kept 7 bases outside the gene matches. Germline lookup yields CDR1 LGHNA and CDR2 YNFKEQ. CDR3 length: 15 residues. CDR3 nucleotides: TGTGCCAGCAGCCTCACGACAGGGCCCGGAAACACCATATATTTT. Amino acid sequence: CASSLTTGPGNTIYF.

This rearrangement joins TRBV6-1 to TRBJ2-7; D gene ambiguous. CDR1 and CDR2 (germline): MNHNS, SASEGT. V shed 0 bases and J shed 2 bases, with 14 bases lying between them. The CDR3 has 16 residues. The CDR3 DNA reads TGTGCCAGCAGTGAAGCGCTTCCGAGGTTTCCCTACGAGCAGTACTTC. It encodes CASSEALPRFPYEQYF.

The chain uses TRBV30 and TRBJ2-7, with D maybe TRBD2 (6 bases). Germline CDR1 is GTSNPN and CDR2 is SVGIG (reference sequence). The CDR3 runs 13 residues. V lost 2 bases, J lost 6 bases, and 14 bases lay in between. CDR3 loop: CAWSSPRRGEQYF. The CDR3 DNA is TGTGCCTGGAGTAGCCCCAGGAGGGGCGAGCAGTACTTC.

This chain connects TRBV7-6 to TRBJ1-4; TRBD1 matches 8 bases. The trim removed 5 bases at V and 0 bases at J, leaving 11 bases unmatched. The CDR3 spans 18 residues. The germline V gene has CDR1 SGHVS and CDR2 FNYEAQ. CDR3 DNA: TGTGCCAGCAGCAACCGGGACAGGCGATATGCAACTAATGAAAAACTGTTTTTT. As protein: CASSNRDRRYATNEKLFF.

In DNA form, the CDR3 reads TGTGCCAGCAGTATCTCACCCATGGGGGGTTCACCCCTCCACTTT. Protein product: CASSISPMGGSPLHF. The rearrangement joins TRBV6-4 to TRBJ1-6, with D tentatively TRBD1 (5 bases). Germline assignment: CDR1 MRHNA and CDR2 SNTAGT. CDR3 length: 15 residues. Trimming pared 5 bases from V and 9 bases from J, leaving 17 bases between.

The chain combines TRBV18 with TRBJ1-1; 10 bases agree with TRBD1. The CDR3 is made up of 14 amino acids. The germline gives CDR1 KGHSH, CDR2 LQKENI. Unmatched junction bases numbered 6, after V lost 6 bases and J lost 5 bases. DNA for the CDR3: TGTGCCAGCTCGTCCGGGACAGGGGAAACTGAAGCTTTCTTT. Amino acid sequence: CASSSGTGETEAFF.

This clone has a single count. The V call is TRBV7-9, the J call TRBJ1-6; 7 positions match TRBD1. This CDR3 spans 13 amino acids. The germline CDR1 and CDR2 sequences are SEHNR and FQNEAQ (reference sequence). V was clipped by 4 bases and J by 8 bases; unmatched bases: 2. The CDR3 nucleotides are TGTGCCAGCAGCTCCCAGGGGGATTCACCCCTCCACTTT. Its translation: CASSSQGDSPLHF.

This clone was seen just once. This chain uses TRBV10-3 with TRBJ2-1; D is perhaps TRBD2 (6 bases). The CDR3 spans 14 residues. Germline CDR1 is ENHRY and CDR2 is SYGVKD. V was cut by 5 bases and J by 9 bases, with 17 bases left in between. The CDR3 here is CAISQRGGDVEQFF. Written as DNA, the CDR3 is TGTGCCATCAGTCAACGTGGAGGGGACGTTGAGCAGTTCTTC.

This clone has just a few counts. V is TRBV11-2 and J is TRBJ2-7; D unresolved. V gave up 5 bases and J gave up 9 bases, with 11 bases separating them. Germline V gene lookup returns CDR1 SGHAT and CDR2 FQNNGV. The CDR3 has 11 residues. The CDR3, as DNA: TGTGCCAGCAGCCCACATGAGGTGCAGTACTTC. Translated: CASSPHEVQYF.

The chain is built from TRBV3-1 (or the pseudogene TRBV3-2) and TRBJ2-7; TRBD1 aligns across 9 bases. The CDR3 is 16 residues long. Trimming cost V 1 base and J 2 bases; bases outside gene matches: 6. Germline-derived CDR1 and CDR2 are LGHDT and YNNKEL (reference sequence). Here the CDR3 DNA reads TGTGCCAGCAGCCAAGGTCCGGGACAGGGTACCTACGAGCAGTACTTC. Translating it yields CASSQGPGQGTYEQYF.

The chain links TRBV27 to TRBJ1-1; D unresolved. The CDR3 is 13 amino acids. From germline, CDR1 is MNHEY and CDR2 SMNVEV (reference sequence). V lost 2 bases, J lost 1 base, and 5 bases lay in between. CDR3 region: CASSLKQNTEAFF. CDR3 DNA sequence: TGTGCCAGCAGTTTAAAACAGAACACTGAAGCTTTCTTT.

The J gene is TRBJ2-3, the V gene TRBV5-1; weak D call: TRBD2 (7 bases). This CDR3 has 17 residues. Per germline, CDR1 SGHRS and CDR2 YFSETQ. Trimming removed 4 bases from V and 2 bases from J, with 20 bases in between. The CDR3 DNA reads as TGCGCCAGCAGCCCTCGGGGGGCGGCAAGAAACACAGATACGCAGTATTTT. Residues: CASSPRGAARNTDTQYF.

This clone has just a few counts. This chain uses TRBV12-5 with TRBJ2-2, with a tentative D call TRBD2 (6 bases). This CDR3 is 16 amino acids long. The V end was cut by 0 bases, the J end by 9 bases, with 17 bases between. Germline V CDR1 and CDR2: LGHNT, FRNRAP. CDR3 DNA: TGTGCTAGTGGTTTGGTACCGGACTATCAAGTCCGGGAGCTGTTTTTT. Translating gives CASGLVPDYQVRELFF.